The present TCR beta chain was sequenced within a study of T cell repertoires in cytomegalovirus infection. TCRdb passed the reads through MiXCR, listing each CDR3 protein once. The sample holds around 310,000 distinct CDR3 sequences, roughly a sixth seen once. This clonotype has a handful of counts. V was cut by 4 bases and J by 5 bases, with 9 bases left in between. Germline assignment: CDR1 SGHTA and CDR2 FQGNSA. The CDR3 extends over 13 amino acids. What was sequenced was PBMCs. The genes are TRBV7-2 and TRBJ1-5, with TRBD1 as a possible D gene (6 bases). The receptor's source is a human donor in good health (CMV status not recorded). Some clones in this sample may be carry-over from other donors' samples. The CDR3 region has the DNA TGTGCCAGCAGCTGGGACAACGATCAGCCCCAGCATTTT. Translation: CASSWDNDQPQHF.